This entry is about one TCR beta chain. The antigen is undetermined. This specimen comes from a study of CD8+ T cells in alopecia areata. V was shortened by 4 bases and J by 8 bases, with 11 bases between the two germline ends. Germline CDR1 reads SGHVS; CDR2 reads FQNEAQ. The CDR3 sequence is 12 residues long. Documented treatment: oral pan-JAK inhibitor, 5-10 mg twice daily. Collected material from alopecia areata patients comprised lesional scalp punch biopsies and peripheral blood. Broader study findings: Against the mouse data, patients shared TCRs less clearly, possibly for HLA reasons. Scalp clonality, along with expanded CD8+ clones among the top 100, was significantly decreased by tofacitinib.

Sequencing relied on a cDNA template that was reverse transcribed from extracted RNA. Method: immunoSEQ multiplex PCR; TCRdb's copy keeps in-frame clones and lacks some. The table shows about 120,000 clones, with approximately 59% occurring only once. This rearrangement joins TRBV7-8 to TRBJ1-2; D call uncertain. Source: CD8+ T cells sorted from blood, taken at week 4, from a patient treated with tofacitinib. This clonotype was obtained from a human donor with alopecia areata. The CDR3 DNA follows: TGTGCCAGCAGCTCCAAATCGGAGGGCTACACCTTC. Residues: CASSSKSEGYTF.